This TCR beta chain was recorded in a study of CD8+ T cells in alopecia areata. Germline V gene data show CDR1 as LGHNT and CDR2 as FRNRAP. Trimming left V 6 bases short and J 4 bases short, with 12 bases between. The CDR3 is 13 amino acids. In this sample, this clone turned up a few times. Its antigen is undetermined. TCR sequencing used cDNA made by reverse transcription of extracted RNA. Using immunoSEQ multiplex PCR, the repertoire was profiled, and TCRdb retains in-frame clones only, with some absent. Here the sample spans about 180,000 clones, roughly 50% being singletons. Treatment specified: oral pan-JAK inhibitor, 5-10 mg twice daily. Study-wide points: Persistence in scalp and blood during tofacitinib was observed for many expanded lesional clones. Compared with normal scalp, lesional scalp had higher clonality and more expanded CD8+ clones.

The TCR comes from a human donor with alopecia areata. The sequencing used CD8+ T cells sorted from blood, collected at week 24, from a patient treated with tofacitinib. The J gene is TRBJ1-1, the V gene TRBV12-5; D call uncertain. CDR3 in DNA: TGTGCTAGTGGACCCGGGAGAAGCACTGAAGCTTTCTTT. Its protein product is CASGPGRSTEAFF.